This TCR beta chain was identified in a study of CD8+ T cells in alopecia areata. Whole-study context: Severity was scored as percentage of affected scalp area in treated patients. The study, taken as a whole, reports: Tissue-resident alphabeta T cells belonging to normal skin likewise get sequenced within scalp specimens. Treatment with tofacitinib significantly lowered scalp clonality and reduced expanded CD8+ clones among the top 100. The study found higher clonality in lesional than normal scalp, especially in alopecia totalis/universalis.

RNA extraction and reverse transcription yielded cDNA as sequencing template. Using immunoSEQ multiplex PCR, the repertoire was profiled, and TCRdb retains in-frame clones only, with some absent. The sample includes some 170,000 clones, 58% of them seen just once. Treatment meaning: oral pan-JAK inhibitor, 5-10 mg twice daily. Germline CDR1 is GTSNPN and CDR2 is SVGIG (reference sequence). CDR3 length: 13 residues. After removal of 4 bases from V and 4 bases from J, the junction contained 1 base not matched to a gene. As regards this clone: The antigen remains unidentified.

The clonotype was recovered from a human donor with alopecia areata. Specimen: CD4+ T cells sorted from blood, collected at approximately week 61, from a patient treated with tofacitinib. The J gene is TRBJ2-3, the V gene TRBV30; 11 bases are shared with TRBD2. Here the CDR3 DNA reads TGTGCCTGGACACTAGCGGGGGCAGATACGCAGTATTTT. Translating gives CAWTLAGADTQYF.